These T cell receptor beta chains were read from a single sample in a study of cytomegalovirus exposure and HLA in healthy donors. Clones were read by immunoSEQ multiplex PCR, and TCRdb kept only the in-frame ones, dropping some. Of about 140,000 clones listed, around 78% are singletons. Sequencing was carried out using PBMCs. The receptors derive from a woman between 18 and 29 years old in good health and CMV-seropositive. Each CDR3 is given with its conserved first and last residue. The order of the fields is clone size, J gene, V gene, D gene, CDR3 length, CDR3 protein, CDR3 DNA. A D gene is named only where the DNA matches it firmly. Rows may omit the clone size; those that give it use once, few, many or a size class.

NA,TRBJ1-6,TRBV2,NA,15,CASSEGRTDSSPLHF,TGTGCCAGCAGTGAGGGTAGGACAGACAGTTCACCCCTCCACTTT
NA,TRBJ2-1,TRBV2,NA,16,CASSEEGRKLYNEQFF,TGTGCCAGCAGTGAAGAGGGGCGGAAACTCTACAATGAGCAGTTCTTC
once,TRBJ1-1,TRBV19,NA,12,CASGHLNTEAFF,TGTGCCAGTGGACACTTGAACACTGAAGCTTTCTTT
NA,TRBJ1-1,TRBV5-1,NA,15,CASSHQQGMNTEAFF,TGCGCCAGCAGCCACCAACAGGGCATGAACACTGAAGCTTTCTTT
NA,TRBJ1-3,TRBV28,TRBD1,15,CASSGQGISGNTIYF,TGTGCCAGCAGTGGACAGGGAATCTCTGGAAACACCATATATTTT
NA,TRBJ1-1,TRBV5-4,TRBD1,14,CASCRDRAKTEAFF,TGTGCCAGCTGCCGGGACAGGGCAAAGACTGAAGCTTTCTTT
NA,TRBJ1-1,TRBV5-4,NA,14,CASSLGRVNTEAFF,TGTGCCAGCAGCTTGGGACGGGTGAACACTGAAGCTTTCTTT
NA,TRBJ2-6,TRBV5-4,TRBD1,17,CASSWDRGPGGANVLTF,TGTGCCAGCAGCTGGGACAGGGGGCCGGGGGGGGCCAACGTCCTGACTTTC
NA,TRBJ1-2,TRBV5-4,NA,17,CASTQLGTLQGNYGYTF,TGTGCCAGCACCCAGCTTGGAACTCTCCAGGGTAACTATGGCTACACCTTC
few,TRBJ2-7,TRBV19,NA,13,CATSTTGSYEQYF,TGTGCCACCTCGACCACGGGGTCCTACGAGCAGTACTTC
NA,TRBJ1-1,TRBV30,TRBD1,14,CAWSEGQMNTEAFF,TGTGCCTGGAGTGAGGGACAGATGAACACTGAAGCTTTCTTT
few,TRBJ1-4,TRBV30,NA,16,CAWSGHRKAPNEKLFF,TGTGCCTGGAGTGGACACCGCAAGGCACCTAATGAAAAACTGTTTTTT
once,TRBJ2-5,TRBV2,TRBD1,16,CASRNLRQGPQETQYF,TGTGCCAGCAGAAACCTGAGACAGGGGCCCCAAGAGACCCAGTACTTC
NA,TRBJ1-1,TRBV7-2,TRBD1,14,CASSPQTGRTEAFF,TGTGCCAGCAGCCCACAGACAGGGCGGACTGAAGCTTTCTTT
NA,TRBJ2-7,TRBV4-3,NA,15,CASSQALGESYEQYF,TGCGCCAGCAGCCAAGCCTTAGGGGAATCCTACGAGCAGTACTTC
NA,TRBJ2-2,TRBV11-2,TRBD1,16,CASSSHGTANTGELFF,TGTGCCAGCAGCTCACACGGGACAGCGAACACCGGGGAGCTGTTTTTT
NA,TRBJ1-1,TRBV5-8,NA,16,CASSLVRGAMNTEAFF,TGTGCCAGCAGCTTGGTCCGCGGGGCCATGAACACTGAAGCTTTCTTT
once,TRBJ1-1,TRBV15,NA,15,CATSPRGISGTEAFF,TGTGCCACCAGCCCCCGAGGGATATCGGGCACTGAAGCTTTCTTT
NA,TRBJ2-2,TRBV11-2,NA,13,CASRGGNTGELFF,TGTGCCAGCAGGGGGGGGAACACCGGGGAGCTGTTTTTT
NA,TRBJ2-6,TRBV27,NA,15,CASSSPGAGANVLTF,TGTGCCAGCAGCTCTCCAGGGGCTGGGGCCAACGTCCTGACTTTC
few,TRBJ2-7,TRBV5-8,TRBD2,13,CASSPGGSYEQYF,TGTGCCAGCAGCCCGGGAGGCTCCTACGAGCAGTACTTC
NA,TRBJ2-5,TRBV7-8,NA,14,CASSSFTGKETQYF,TGTGCCAGCAGCTCGTTCACAGGGAAAGAGACCCAGTACTTC
NA,TRBJ2-1,TRBV19,TRBD1,15,CASSMDRGSYNEQFF,TGTGCCAGTAGTATGGACAGGGGTTCCTACAATGAGCAGTTCTTC
few,TRBJ1-2,TRBV6-6,TRBD1,16,CASSYLPRQGNYGYTF,TGTGCCAGCAGTTACCTCCCGCGACAGGGAAACTATGGCTACACCTTC
NA,TRBJ2-7,TRBV7-9,TRBD1,14,CASSPRDRGNEQYF,TGTGCCAGCAGCCCAAGGGACAGGGGTAACGAGCAGTACTTC
few,TRBJ2-7,TRBV21-1,NA,14,CASSKGCRVCEQYF,TGTGCCAGCAGCAAAGGTTGCAGGGTCTGCGAGCAGTACTTC
NA,TRBJ2-3,TRBV5-1,TRBD1,17,CASSSLAGQGVTDTQYF,TGCGCCAGCAGCTCTCTTGCCGGACAGGGGGTCACAGATACGCAGTATTTT
NA,TRBJ2-3,TRBV28,NA,15,CASSLGGARTDTQYF,TGTGCCAGCAGTTTAGGCGGGGCGCGCACAGATACGCAGTATTTT
few,TRBJ2-6,TRBV2,NA,16,CASSESDPSGANVLTF,TGTGCCAGCAGTGAATCAGATCCCTCTGGGGCCAACGTCCTGACTTTC
NA,TRBJ1-5,TRBV9,NA,14,CASSPGTNNQPQHF,TGTGCCAGCAGCCCCGGGACAAACAATCAGCCCCAGCATTTT
NA,TRBJ1-6,TRBV21-1,NA,14,CAGSRHPQTSPLHF,TGTGCCGGAAGCAGGCACCCACAGACGTCACCCCTCCACTTT